The 31 T cell receptor beta chains below all came from one sample that was sequenced in a study of blood T cells in healthy people across ages. For the second PCR, which ran for about 6 to 11 cycles, a sample-barcoded 5' primer and a J-beta primer mix were used. TCRdb recomputed calls from the 5' RACE reads with MiXCR, one row per CDR3 protein. The table has about 570,000 distinct CDR3 sequences, roughly a quarter seen once. The sample consisted of blood. Receptors were obtained from a woman aged 70-85 years in good health.

As for this clonotype: At one end, the junction sequence differs from germline, possibly due to a read error. V gene TRBV2 combines with J gene TRBJ1-1, with D perhaps TRBD1 (6 bases). Per the germline V gene, CDR1 is SNHLY and CDR2 is FYNNEI. The CDR3 has 14 residues. Written as DNA, the CDR3 is TGTGCCAGCAGTCGGCAGGGGTCGGCGACTGAAGCTTCCTTT. Its protein product is CASSRQGSATEASF.

This clonotype was seen a handful of times. The chain recombines TRBV7-2 with TRBJ2-1; D may be TRBD1 (5 bases). The CDR3 is 12 residues long. Germline V lookup: CDR1 SGHTA, CDR2 FQGNSA. Trimming removed 2 bases from V and 10 bases from J, with 9 bases in between. The CDR3 loop is CASSLIRTEQFF. In nucleotides, the CDR3 is TGTGCCAGCAGCTTAATCCGGACAGAGCAGTTCTTC.

The V and J genes are TRBV7-8 and TRBJ2-1; 7 bases agree with TRBD1. This CDR3 contains 12 residues. Germline V gives CDR1 SGHVS, CDR2 FQNEAQ. V was pared by 5 bases and J by 10 bases, with 5 bases of the junction left unmatched. The CDR3 DNA reads as TGTGCCAGCAGCCCCCCCAGGGGGGAGCAGTTCTTC. Protein: CASSPPRGEQFF. The full variable domain, in which reference TRBV7-8 and TRBJ2-1 provide the parts outside the CDR3, is GAGVSQSPRYKVAKRGQDVALRCDPISGHVSLFWYQQALGQGPEFLTYFQNEAQLDKSGLPSDRFFAERPEGSVSTLKIQRTQQEDSAVYLCASSPPRGEQFFGPGTRLTVL.

This clonotype has just a few counts. V is TRBV7-2 and J is TRBJ2-4; tentatively, D is TRBD1 or TRBD2 (5 bases each). CDR1 is SGHTA, CDR2 FQGNSA, per germline. The CDR3 sequence is 14 residues long. V shed 3 bases and J shed 8 bases, with 14 bases lying between them. The DNA for the CDR3 is TGTGCCAGCAGCTTGCAGGGTCTCGGGGACATTCAGTACTTC. It yields the protein CASSLQGLGDIQYF.

This clonotype was detected only a few times. The chain couples TRBV5-6 to TRBJ1-2, with 7 bases identical to TRBD1. CDR1 is SGHDT, CDR2 YYEEEE, per germline. V was clipped by 3 bases and J by 3 bases; unmatched bases: 8. The CDR3 totals 15 residues. CDR3 region: CASSSVVGTDYGYTF. The CDR3 DNA reads TGTGCCAGCAGCTCTGTTGTAGGGACAGACTATGGCTACACCTTC.

The chain has TRBV29-1 and TRBJ2-1; D call uncertain. The CDR3 is 14 residues long. Trimming pared 4 bases from V and 1 base from J, leaving 11 bases between. CDR1 is SQVTM, CDR2 ANQGSEA, per germline. DNA of the CDR3: TGCAGCGTTGCCCTGGGAAGTTCCTACAATGAGCAGTTCTTC. Translation gives CSVALGSSYNEQFF.

This clonotype has ten or more counts. A read error may produce the germline difference seen at one junction end. The genes are TRBV7-2 and TRBJ2-7; D ambiguous. The germline V gene has CDR1 SGHTA and CDR2 FQGNSA. This CDR3 comprises 13 residues. The CDR3 is CASSLDRSYEQYF. The CDR3 DNA reads as TGCGCCAGCAGCTTGGATCGATCCTACGAGCAGTACTTC.

V and J are TRBV5-8 and TRBJ2-3, with D unclear. The germline gives CDR1 SGHTS, CDR2 YDEGEE. The CDR3 is 13 residues long. The V end was cut by 4 bases, the J end by 7 bases, with 13 bases between. Here the CDR3 DNA reads TGTGCCAGCAGCCTGGATGCCGACCATACGCAGTATTTT. Encoded protein: CASSLDADHTQYF.

This clonotype appeared a few times. The V and J genes are TRBV24-1 and TRBJ2-3; D unclear. The CDR3 is 13 residues long. V gave up 2 bases and J gave up 6 bases, with 8 bases separating them. Germline V gene data show CDR1 as KGHDR and CDR2 as SFDVKD. The CDR3 sequence: CATSDSSLDTQYF. Here the CDR3 DNA reads TGTGCCACCAGTGATTCTTCCTTGGATACGCAGTATTTT.

The table lists this clonotype with many counts. The CDR3 DNA follows: TGTGCCAGCAGCTTAGGGGCAGGGGGGAAGCAGCCCCAGCATTTT. This encodes CASSLGAGGKQPQHF. The rearrangement links TRBV11-2 to TRBJ1-5; 7 positions agree with TRBD1. The CDR3 consists of 15 residues. Germline values: CDR1 SGHAT, CDR2 FQNNGV. V lost 1 base and J lost 7; bases outside the gene matches: 7.

This clonotype was seen only a few times. J is TRBJ1-5 and V is TRBV2; D not resolved. The V gene's germline CDR1 is SNHLY and CDR2 FYNNEI. Trimming shortened V by 5 bases and J by 0 bases, and 8 bases separated the two germline ends. The length of the CDR3 is 14 residues. CDR3 protein: CASSPEYSNQPQHF. The CDR3 nucleotides are TGTGCCAGCAGTCCCGAATATAGCAATCAGCCCCAGCATTTT.

For this clonotype: A single base separates this from a much larger clone, so it may be a read error. J is TRBJ2-7 and V is TRBV7-2; D not resolved. The CDR3 consists of 15 residues. Germline CDR1 and CDR2: SGHTA and FQGNSA. CDR3 residues: CAGSVTGPSSYEQYF. The CDR3 nucleotides read TGTGCCGGCAGCGTAACCGGGCCGAGCTCCTACGAGCAGTACTTC.

This clonotype has a handful of counts. The chain's CDR3 is CASTPWRLEETQYF. The CDR3, as DNA: TGTGCCAGCACCCCCTGGAGACTGGAAGAGACCCAGTACTTC. This sequence joins TRBV7-2 and TRBJ2-5; D not certain. The CDR3 covers 14 residues. V was shortened by 7 bases and J by 3 bases, with 15 bases between the two germline ends. Germline V gene data show CDR1 as SGHTA and CDR2 as FQGNSA. The full variable domain, its missing parts supplied by reference TRBV7-2 and TRBJ2-5, is GAGVSQSPSNKVTEKGKDVELRCDPISGHTALYWYRQSLGQGLEFLIYFQGNSAPDKSGLPSDRFSAERTGGSVSTLTIQRTQQEDSAVYLCASTPWRLEETQYFGPGTRLLVL.

This clonotype was counted only a few times. In DNA form, the CDR3 reads TGTGCCAGCAGTTGGGCGGGACAGGGGAACTATGGCTACACCTTC. This translates into CASSWAGQGNYGYTF. The rearrangement links TRBV6-5 to TRBJ1-2, with TRBD1 matching over 10 bases. The CDR3 runs 15 residues. Trimming removed 4 bases from V and 2 bases from J; junction bases left unmatched: 4. Germline CDR1 is MNHEY and CDR2 is SVGAGI.

The V call is TRBV30, the J call TRBJ1-5, with D possibly TRBD1 on 6 matching bases. Germline V gene lookup returns CDR1 GTSNPN and CDR2 SVGIG (reference sequence). This CDR3 contains 13 residues. V was cut by 2 bases and J by 3 bases, with 8 bases left in between. CDR3 residues: CAWSRQDNQPQHF. The CDR3 bases are TGTGCCTGGAGTAGACAGGACAATCAGCCCCAGCATTTT.

The chain employs TRBV4-3 and TRBJ1-2; 9 nucleotides match TRBD1. This CDR3 is built from 17 residues. Germline trimming cut 0 bases from V and 7 bases from J; bases unmatched to any gene: 12. Germline assignment: CDR1 LGHNA and CDR2 YSLEER. The CDR3 DNA sequence: TGCGCCAGCAGCCAAGAGAGGGACAGGGTTCTGTTCTTTGGCTACACCTTC. Its translation: CASSQERDRVLFFGYTF.

The chain recombines TRBV5-1 with TRBJ2-2, with D perhaps assigned TRBD1 or TRBD2 (5 bases each). The V gene lost 4 bases and the J gene lost 2 bases, with 15 bases spanning the gap. Germline V gives CDR1 SGHRS, CDR2 YFSETQ. The CDR3 extends over 16 amino acids. The CDR3 reads CASSERGSLNTGELFF. In DNA form, the CDR3 reads TGCGCCAGCAGCGAGAGGGGCAGCCTTAACACCGGGGAGCTGTTTTTT. Combining the CDR3 with reference TRBV5-1 and TRBJ2-2 gives the whole variable domain KAGVTQTPRYLIKTRGQQVTLSCSPISGHRSVSWYQQTPGQGLQFLFEYFSETQRNKGNFPGRFSGRQFSNSRSEMNVSTLELGDSALYLCASSERGSLNTGELFFGEGSRLTVL.

This clonotype was found a few times. The genes are TRBV29-1 and TRBJ2-2; 7 nucleotides match TRBD2. Trimming at V came to 7 bases and at J to 2 bases, leaving 10 bases not matched to a gene. The CDR3 has 15 residues. Germline lookup yields CDR1 SQVTM and CDR2 ANQGSEA. The CDR3, as DNA: TGCAGCGCCGCGACTAGCTTGTCCAACACCGGGGAGCTGTTTTTT. It codes for CSAATSLSNTGELFF.

The chain joins TRBV5-1 to TRBJ2-2; 10 bases align to TRBD1. The germline V gene encodes CDR1 SGHRS and CDR2 YFSETQ. The CDR3 has 17 residues. V shed 0 bases, J shed 2 bases, and the junction held 4 bases outside the gene matches. The CDR3 spells CASSLGQGAANTGELFF. DNA for the CDR3: TGCGCCAGCAGCTTGGGACAGGGGGCCGCCAACACCGGGGAGCTGTTTTTT.

The rearrangement links TRBV4-3 to TRBJ2-5; D call uncertain. Trimming pared 0 bases from V and 1 base from J, leaving 6 bases between. Germline values: CDR1 LGHNA, CDR2 YSLEER. The CDR3 is 14 residues long. The CDR3 DNA reads as TGCGCCAGCAGCCAAGATCGGTTCCAAGAGACCCAGTACTTC. Translating it yields CASSQDRFQETQYF.

The chain links TRBV23-1 to TRBJ2-5; maybe TRBD1 (5 bases). TRBV23-1 is an open reading frame whose function is uncertain. Trimming left V 2 bases short and J 2 bases short, with 12 bases between. The CDR3 sequence is 15 residues long. CDR3 amino acids: CASSQPWTCQETQYF. The CDR3 nucleotides are TGCGCCAGCAGTCAACCGTGGACATGTCAAGAGACCCAGTACTTC.

This chain links TRBV6-5 with TRBJ2-7; D is unresolved. With 2 bases removed from V and 7 bases from J, the gap between germline ends came to 6 bases. Germline V CDR1 and CDR2: MNHEY, SVGAGI. The CDR3 totals 11 residues. The CDR3 DNA sequence: TGTGCCAGCAGTTACCAGACGGAGCAGTACTTC. Its protein is CASSYQTEQYF.

The chain links TRBV3-1 to TRBJ2-2; TRBD2 agrees at 11 bases. V trimming: 1 base; J trimming: 0 bases; junction bases outside the gene matches: 7. The CDR3 runs 19 residues. In germline, CDR1 is LGHDT, CDR2 YNNKEL (reference sequence). The CDR3, as DNA: TGTGCCAGCAGCCAAGGCTTGCTAGCGGGGGGTGCGAACACCGGGGAGCTGTTTTTT. This sequence encodes CASSQGLLAGGANTGELFF.

This clonotype turned up a few times. The genes are TRBV20-1 and TRBJ2-7; the D gene is possibly TRBD2 (6 bases). The DNA matches TRBJ2-1 better at its end, which makes the J call doubtful. CDR3 size: 11 residues. From germline, CDR1 is DFQATT and CDR2 SNEGSKA (reference sequence). The CDR3 reads CSAYWASVQFF. CDR3 DNA sequence: TGCAGTGCTTATTGGGCTAGCGTGCAGTTCTTC.

The chain uses TRBV6-5 and TRBJ1-2, with D unresolved. CDR3 size: 13 residues. The V gene lost 0 bases and the J gene lost 8 bases, with 10 bases spanning the gap. Germline V gene data show CDR1 as MNHEY and CDR2 as SVGAGI. CDR3 sequence (DNA): TGTGCCAGCAGTTACTCGAGCCAGATCGGCTACACCTTC. Protein: CASSYSSQIGYTF.

Of note for this clonotype: One end of the junction varies from germline; a read error may be responsible. The CDR3 loop reads CAGSDTSPSTDTQYF. CDR3 in DNA: TGTGCCGGCAGTGACACCAGCCCCAGCACAGATACGCAGTATTTT. V and J are TRBV27 and TRBJ2-3, with D uncertain. This CDR3 is built from 15 residues. Germline V lookup: CDR1 MNHEY, CDR2 SMNVEV (reference sequence).

The V and J genes are TRBV6-6 and TRBJ1-6; D not resolved. Germline-derived CDR1 and CDR2 are MNHNY and SVGAGI (reference sequence). Trimming took 5 bases from V and 14 from J, leaving 13 bases between them. The CDR3 contains 12 residues. The chain's CDR3 is CASSPGGNSLHF. The CDR3 DNA reads TGTGCCAGCAGTCCCGGTGGCAACTCCCTCCACTTT.

The chain recombines TRBV21-1 with TRBJ1-2. TRBV21-1 is shown as a pseudogene. The CDR3 length is 13 residues. Here the CDR3 DNA reads TGTGCCAGCAGCAAACGTAGAGTCTATGGCTACACCTTC. Its translation: CASSKRRVYGYTF.

V is TRBV3-1 and J is TRBJ1-4; D is undetermined. CDR1 LGHDT and CDR2 YNNKEL come from the germline V gene (reference sequence). V was clipped by 6 bases and J by 5 bases, with 13 bases between them. This CDR3 is built from 14 residues. DNA of the CDR3: TGTGCCAGCAGTCCGAAAGGCGGGAATGAAAAACTGTTTTTT. This codes for CASSPKGGNEKLFF.

The J gene is TRBJ2-5, the V gene TRBV12-5; no definite D call. Trimming removed 0 bases at V and 13 bases at J, with 15 bases between. From germline, CDR1 is LGHNT and CDR2 FRNRAP. There are 13 residues in the CDR3. The CDR3, as DNA: TGTGCTAGTGGTTTGGTACTGGTTGGCGAGCGGTACTTC. It encodes CASGLVLVGERYF.

This clonotype has more than one count but fewer than ten. The chain links TRBV9 to TRBJ2-5; 7 bases fit TRBD1. The DNA end lines up better with TRBJ2-7; the J call may be wrong. From germline, CDR1 is SGDLS and CDR2 YYNGEE. The CDR3 sequence is 14 residues long. The CDR3 region has the DNA TGTGCCAGCAGCGTAGTAGGGGGCAGCGACGAGCAGTACTTC. Its protein product is CASSVVGGSDEQYF.